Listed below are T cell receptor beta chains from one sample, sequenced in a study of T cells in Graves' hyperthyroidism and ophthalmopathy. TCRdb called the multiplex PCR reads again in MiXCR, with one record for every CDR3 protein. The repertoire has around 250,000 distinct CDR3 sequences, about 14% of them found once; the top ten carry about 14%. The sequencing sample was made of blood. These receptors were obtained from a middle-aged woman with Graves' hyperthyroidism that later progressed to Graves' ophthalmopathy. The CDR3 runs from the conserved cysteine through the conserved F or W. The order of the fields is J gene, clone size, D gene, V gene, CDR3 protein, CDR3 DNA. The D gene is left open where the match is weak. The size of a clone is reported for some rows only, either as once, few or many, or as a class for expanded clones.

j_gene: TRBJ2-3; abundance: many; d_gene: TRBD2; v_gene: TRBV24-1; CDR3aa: CATSDSGTRLQYF; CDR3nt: TGTGCCACCAGTGATTCCGGGACTAGGCTGCAGTATTTT
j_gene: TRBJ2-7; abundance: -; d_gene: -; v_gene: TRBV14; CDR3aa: CASSRDSSRSYEQYF; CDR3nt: TGTGCCAGCAGCCGGGACTCCTCCCGTTCCTACGAGCAGTACTTC
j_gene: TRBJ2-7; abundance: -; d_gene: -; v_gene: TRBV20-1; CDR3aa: CSASDLPYWEQYF; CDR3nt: TGCAGTGCTAGTGACCTACCCTACTGGGAGCAGTACTTC
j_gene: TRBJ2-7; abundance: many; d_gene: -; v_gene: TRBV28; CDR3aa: CASSFHGSGSYEQYF; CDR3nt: TGTGCCAGCAGTTTTCACGGATCGGGCTCCTACGAGCAGTACTTC
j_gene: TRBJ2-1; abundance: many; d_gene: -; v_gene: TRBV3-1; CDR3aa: CASSQDVQSSYNEQFF; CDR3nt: TGTGCCAGCAGCCAAGATGTCCAGAGCTCCTACAATGAGCAGTTCTTC
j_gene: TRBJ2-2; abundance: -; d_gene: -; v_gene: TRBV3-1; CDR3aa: CASRGLAWAGELFF; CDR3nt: TGTGCCAGCAGAGGGCTTGCGTGGGCCGGGGAGCTGTTTTTT
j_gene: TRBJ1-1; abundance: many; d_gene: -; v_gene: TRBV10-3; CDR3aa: CAISRAGANTEAFF; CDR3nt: TGTGCCATTAGCAGGGCAGGGGCCAACACTGAAGCTTTCTTT
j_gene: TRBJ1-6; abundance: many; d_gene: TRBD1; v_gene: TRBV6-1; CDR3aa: CASSGAGTGASPLHF; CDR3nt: TGTGCCAGCAGTGGGGCCGGGACAGGGGCCTCACCCCTCCACTTT
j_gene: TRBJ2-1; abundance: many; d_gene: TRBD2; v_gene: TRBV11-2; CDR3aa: CASSLSVVAGVNEQFF; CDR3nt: TGTGCCAGCAGCTTAAGTGTAGTAGCGGGAGTCAATGAGCAGTTCTTC
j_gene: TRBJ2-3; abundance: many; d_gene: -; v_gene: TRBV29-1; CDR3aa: CSGLGRSTDTQYF; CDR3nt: TGCAGCGGCCTGGGACGAAGCACAGATACGCAGTATTTT
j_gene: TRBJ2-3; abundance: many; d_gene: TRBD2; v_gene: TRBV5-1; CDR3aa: CASSLGRSGSTDTQYF; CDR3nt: TGCGCCAGCAGCTTGGGACGTAGCGGGAGCACAGATACGCAGTATTTT
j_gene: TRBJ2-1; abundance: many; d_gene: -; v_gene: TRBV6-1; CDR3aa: CASSGDPFANEQFF; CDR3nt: TGTGCCAGCAGTGGGGACCCATTTGCCAATGAGCAGTTCTTC
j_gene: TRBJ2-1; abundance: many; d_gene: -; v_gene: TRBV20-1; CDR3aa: CSAGDLYNEQFF; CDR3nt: TGCAGTGCTGGGGACTTATACAATGAGCAGTTCTTC
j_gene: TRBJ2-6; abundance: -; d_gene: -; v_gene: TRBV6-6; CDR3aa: CASSYGRQTSGANVLTF; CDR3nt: TGTGCCAGCAGTTACGGCCGACAGACCTCTGGGGCCAACGTCCTGACTTTC
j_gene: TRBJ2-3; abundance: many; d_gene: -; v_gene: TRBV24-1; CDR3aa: CATSGGGSTDTQYF; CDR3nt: TGTGCCACCAGTGGGGGCGGGAGCACAGATACGCAGTATTTT
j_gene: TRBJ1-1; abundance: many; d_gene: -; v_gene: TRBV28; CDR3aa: CASSRTLNTEAFF; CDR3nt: TGTGCCAGCAGTCGCACATTGAACACTGAAGCTTTCTTT
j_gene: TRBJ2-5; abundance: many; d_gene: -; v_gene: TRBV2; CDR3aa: CASIGEEPTETQYF; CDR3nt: TGTGCCAGCATAGGGGAGGAACCTACGGAGACCCAGTACTTC
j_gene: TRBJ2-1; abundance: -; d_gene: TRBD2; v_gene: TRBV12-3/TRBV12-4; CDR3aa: CASSFSSGGRTLSYNEQFF; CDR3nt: TGTGCCAGCAGTTTTTCATCGGGCGGGAGGACCCTATCCTACAATGAGCAGTTCTTC
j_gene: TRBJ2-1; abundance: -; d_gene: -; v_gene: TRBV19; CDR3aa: CASSIGSGAVYNEQFF; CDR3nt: TGTGCCAGTAGTATAGGTTCGGGAGCCGTCTACAATGAGCAGTTCTTC
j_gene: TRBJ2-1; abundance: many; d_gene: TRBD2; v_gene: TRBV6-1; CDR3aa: CASSEETSGFMGHEQFF; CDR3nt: TGTGCCAGCAGTGAGGAGACTAGCGGGTTTATGGGGCATGAGCAGTTCTTC
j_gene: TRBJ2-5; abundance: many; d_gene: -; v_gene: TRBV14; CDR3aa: CASSQEWETQYF; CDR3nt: TGTGCCAGCAGCCAAGAGTGGGAGACCCAGTACTTC
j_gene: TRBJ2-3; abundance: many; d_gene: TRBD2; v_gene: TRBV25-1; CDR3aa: CASSDSLAGVTDTQYF; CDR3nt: TGTGCCAGCAGTGATTCACTAGCGGGGGTCACAGATACGCAGTATTTT
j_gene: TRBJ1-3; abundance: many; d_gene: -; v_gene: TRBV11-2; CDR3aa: CASSLERTSGNTIYF; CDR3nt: TGTGCCAGCAGCCTTGAACGCACCTCTGGAAACACCATATATTTT
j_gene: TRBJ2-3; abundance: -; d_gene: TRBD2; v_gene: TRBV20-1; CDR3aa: CSASPGLASTDTQYF; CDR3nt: TGCAGTGCTAGTCCGGGACTAGCGAGCACAGATACGCAGTATTTT
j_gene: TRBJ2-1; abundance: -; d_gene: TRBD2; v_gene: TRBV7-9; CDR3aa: CASSSFRTSENYNEQFF; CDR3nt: TGTGCCAGCAGTTCGTTCCGGACTAGCGAAAATTACAATGAGCAGTTCTTC
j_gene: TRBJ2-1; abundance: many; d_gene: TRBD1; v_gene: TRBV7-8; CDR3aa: CASSIRPTGGNEQFF; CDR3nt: TGTGCCAGCAGCATCAGACCGACAGGGGGGAATGAGCAGTTCTTC
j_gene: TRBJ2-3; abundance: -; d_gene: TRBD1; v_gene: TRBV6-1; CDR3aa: CASSQGQGSYF; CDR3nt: TGTGCCAGCAGCCAAGGACAGGGGTCGTATTTT
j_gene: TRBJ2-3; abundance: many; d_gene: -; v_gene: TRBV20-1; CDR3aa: CSAKRWLANTDTQYF; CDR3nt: TGCAGTGCTAAACGGTGGCTAGCGAACACAGATACGCAGTATTTT
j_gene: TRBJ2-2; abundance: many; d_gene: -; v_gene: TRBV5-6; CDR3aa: CASSLGAGSTGELFF; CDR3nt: TGTGCCAGCAGCTTGGGCGCGGGGTCGACCGGGGAGCTGTTTTTT
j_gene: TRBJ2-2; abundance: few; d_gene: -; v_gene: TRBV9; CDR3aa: CASSHLGGNTGELFF; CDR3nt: TGTGCCAGCAGCCACCTTGGCGGAAACACCGGGGAGCTGTTTTTT
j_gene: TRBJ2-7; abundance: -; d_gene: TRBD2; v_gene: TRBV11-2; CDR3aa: CASSLASGKDYRQYF; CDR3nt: TGTGCCAGCAGCTTGGCTAGCGGGAAAGACTATCGGCAGTACTTC
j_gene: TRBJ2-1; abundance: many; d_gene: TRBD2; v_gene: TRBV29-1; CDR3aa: CSVATSSSSYNEQFF; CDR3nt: TGCAGCGTTGCGACTAGCTCGAGCTCCTACAATGAGCAGTTCTTC
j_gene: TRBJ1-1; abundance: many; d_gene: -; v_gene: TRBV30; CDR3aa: CAWAGRRGKNTEAFF; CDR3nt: TGTGCCTGGGCCGGGCGGAGGGGCAAGAACACTGAAGCTTTCTTT
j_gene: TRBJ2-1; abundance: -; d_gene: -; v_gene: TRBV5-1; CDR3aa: CASSVTSRSSYNEQSF; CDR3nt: TGCGCCAGCAGCGTAACTAGCAGGAGCTCCTACAATGAGCAGTCCTTC
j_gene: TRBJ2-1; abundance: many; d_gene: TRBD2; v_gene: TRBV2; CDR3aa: CASSGRLFNEQFF; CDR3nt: TGTGCCAGTAGCGGGAGGCTCTTCAATGAGCAGTTCTTC
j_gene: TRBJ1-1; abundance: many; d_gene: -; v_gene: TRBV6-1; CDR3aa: CASSELSKEVEAFF; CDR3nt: TGTGCCAGCAGTGAATTGAGTAAGGAGGTCGAAGCTTTCTTT
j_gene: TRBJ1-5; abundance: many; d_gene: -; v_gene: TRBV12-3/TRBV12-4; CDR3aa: CASSLPRASGQPQHF; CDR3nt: TGTGCCAGCAGTTTACCCAGGGCTTCGGGTCAGCCCCAGCATTTT
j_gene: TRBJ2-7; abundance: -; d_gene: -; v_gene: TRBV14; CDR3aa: CASSQDLGIYEQYF; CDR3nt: TGTGCCAGCAGCCAAGATTTGGGGATCTACGAGCAGTACTTC
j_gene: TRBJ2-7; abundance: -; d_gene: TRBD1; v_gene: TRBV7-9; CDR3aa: CASTRDREIGEQYF; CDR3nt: TGTGCCAGTACCCGGGACAGGGAAATAGGCGAGCAGTACTTC
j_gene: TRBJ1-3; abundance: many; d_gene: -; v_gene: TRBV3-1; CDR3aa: CASSQRGSGNTIYF; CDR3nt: TGTGCCAGCAGCCAACGGGGTTCGGGAAACACCATATATTTT